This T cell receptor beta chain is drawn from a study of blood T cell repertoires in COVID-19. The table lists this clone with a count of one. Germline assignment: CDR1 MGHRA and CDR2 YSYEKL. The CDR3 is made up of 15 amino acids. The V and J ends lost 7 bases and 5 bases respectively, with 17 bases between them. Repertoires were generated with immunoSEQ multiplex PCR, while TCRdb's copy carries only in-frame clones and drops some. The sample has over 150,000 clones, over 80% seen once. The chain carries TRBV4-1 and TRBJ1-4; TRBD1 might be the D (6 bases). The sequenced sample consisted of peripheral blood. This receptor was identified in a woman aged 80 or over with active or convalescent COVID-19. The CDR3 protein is CASTPPGQSNEKLFF. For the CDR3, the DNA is TGCGCCAGCACCCCGCCCGGACAGTCAAATGAAAAACTGTTTTTT.